The 32 T cell receptor beta chains given below trace back to one sample, sequenced in a study of vaccination effects on CD4 cells after COVID-19. ViraFEST used viral peptide pools to expand antigen-specific CD4+ T cells before sequencing. After more than 8 days in culture, the CD4+ T cells were isolated. Vaccinees lacked prior SARS-CoV-2 infection and tested negative for nucleocapsid antibodies. TCRdb's copy holds only in-frame clones and misses some; the assay was immunoSEQ multiplex PCR. The sample contains roughly 27,000 clones, roughly two thirds of which appear only once. These receptors have no identified antigens. The sequenced sample was CD4+ T cells from PBMCs cultured with SARS-CoV-2 spike peptides, obtained before COVID-19 vaccination. These receptors all come from a human donor who received a COVID-19 vaccine.

J is TRBJ2-7 and V is TRBV13; 13 bases fit TRBD2. V gave up 2 bases and J gave up 3 bases; unmatched junction bases: 4. Germline V gene lookup returns CDR1 PRHDT and CDR2 FYEKMQ (reference sequence). CDR3 length: 16 residues. CDR3 sequence: CASSLLGLAGHYEQYF. The CDR3 coding sequence is TGTGCCAGCAGCTTACTGGGACTAGCGGGACACTACGAGCAGTACTTC.

The rearrangement uses TRBV29-1 and TRBJ1-2, with a possible D match to TRBD1 (5 bases). V was clipped by 6 bases and J by 3 bases, with 17 bases between them. The CDR3 length is 14 residues. CDR1 is SQVTM, CDR2 ANQGSEA, per germline. The CDR3 coding sequence is TGCAGCGTCCTCGTCGGGGGACGGGACTATGGCTACACCTTC. It is translated as CSVLVGGRDYGYTF. Combining the CDR3 with reference TRBV29-1 and TRBJ1-2 gives the whole variable domain SAVISQKPSRDICQRGTSLTIQCQVDSQVTMMFWYRQQPGQSLTLIATANQGSEATYESGFVIDKFPISRPNLTFSTLTVSNMSPEDSSIYLCSVLVGGRDYGYTFGSGTRLTVV.

The chain couples TRBV29-1 to TRBJ1-2; D is uncertain. The V and J ends lost 4 bases and 5 bases respectively, with 5 bases between them. Looked up from germline, CDR1 is SQVTM and CDR2 is ANQGSEA. This CDR3 comprises 10 residues. This chain's CDR3 is CSVGGYGYTF. In DNA form, the CDR3 reads TGCAGCGTTGGAGGGTATGGCTACACCTTC.

This clone has only a few counts. J is TRBJ2-1 and V is TRBV6-5; D is undetermined. The CDR3 loop spans 16 amino acids. Germline V gene lookup returns CDR1 MNHEY and CDR2 SVGAGI. V dropped 2 bases and J dropped 7 bases, with 18 bases sitting between them. CDR3 bases: TGTGCCAGCAGTTACCCCAGGTCAGGAGTGGGGAATGAGCAGTTCTTC. It is translated as CASSYPRSGVGNEQFF.

V is TRBV5-1 and J is TRBJ1-1; a weak D match, TRBD1 (5 bases). V shed 0 bases and J shed 2 bases, with 8 bases lying between them. Germline assignment: CDR1 SGHRS and CDR2 YFSETQ. The CDR3 loop spans 14 amino acids. In DNA form, the CDR3 reads TGCGCCAGCAGCTTGGCGACAGATAACACTGAAGCTTTCTTT. Its protein is CASSLATDNTEAFF. Using reference TRBV5-1 and TRBJ1-1 for the parts outside the CDR3, the full variable domain is KAGVTQTPRYLIKTRGQQVTLSCSPISGHRSVSWYQQTPGQGLQFLFEYFSETQRNKGNFPGRFSGRQFSNSRSEMNVSTLELGDSALYLCASSLATDNTEAFFGQGTRLTVV.

The rearrangement uses TRBV25-1 and TRBJ1-3; D is unresolved. The CDR3 sequence is 14 residues long. V was cut by 1 base and J by 0 bases, with 4 bases left in between. Germline V gives CDR1 MGHDK, CDR2 SYGVNS. DNA for the CDR3: TGTGCCAGCAGTGAATTCAACTCTGGAAACACCATATATTTT. Translating it yields CASSEFNSGNTIYF.

The V and J genes are TRBV6-5 and TRBJ1-5, with a weak D call TRBD1 (5 bases). This CDR3 comprises 14 residues. Between the trimmed V and J ends, which lost 7 bases and 6 bases, there was a span of 16 bases. Per the germline V gene, CDR1 is MNHEY and CDR2 is SVGAGI. The CDR3 reads CASTPGGESQPQHF. The DNA for the CDR3 is TGTGCCAGCACACCGGGGGGGGAGAGTCAGCCCCAGCATTTT.

This clone was observed a few times. This rearrangement joins TRBV2 to TRBJ2-6, with 8 bases fitting TRBD1. The CDR3 has 19 residues. Germline CDR1 SNHLY, CDR2 FYNNEI. V shed 8 bases, J shed 1 base, and the junction held 16 bases outside the gene matches. The CDR3 region has the DNA TGTGCCAGCTTATGGGGAACGGGACAGGACTATTCTGGGGCCAACGTCCTGACTTTC. It yields the protein CASLWGTGQDYSGANVLTF.

The CDR3 nucleotides read TGTGCCAGCTTGCCCGGGCACCCCACAGATACGCAGTATTTT. Its protein is CASLPGHPTDTQYF. The chain joins TRBV27 to TRBJ2-3; D not certain. The CDR3 is 14 residues long. Germline CDR1 reads MNHEY; CDR2 reads SMNVEV (reference sequence). V was cut by 8 bases and J by 2 bases, with 14 bases left in between.

This clone was seen a handful of times. The chain joins TRBV7-9 to TRBJ2-3; D perhaps matches TRBD1 (6 bases). Germline lookup yields CDR1 SEHNR and CDR2 FQNEAQ (reference sequence). The length of the CDR3 is 15 residues. The V gene lost 7 bases and the J gene lost 0 bases, with 14 bases spanning the gap. The CDR3 region has the DNA TGTGCCAGCAACTTCGGACAGCCAAGCACAGATACGCAGTATTTT. Translating gives CASNFGQPSTDTQYF. Supplemented by reference TRBV7-9 and TRBJ2-3, the full variable domain reads DTGVSQNPRHKITKRGQNVTFRCDPISEHNRLYWYRQTLGQGPEFLTYFQNEAQLEKSRLLSDRFSAERPKGSFSTLEIQRTEQGDSAMYLCASNFGQPSTDTQYFGPGTRLTVL.

Of note for this clone: One end of the junction does not line up with germline, which may come from a read error. The chain carries TRBV7-9 and TRBJ1-1; D gene unclear. Germline-derived CDR1 and CDR2 are SEHNR and FQNEAQ (reference sequence). The CDR3 spans 8 residues. The CDR3 bases are TGTGCCAGCAGTCTCCTGCGGTTT. Encoded protein: CASSLLRF. The complete variable domain, with remaining parts taken from reference TRBV7-9 and TRBJ1-1, reads DTGVSQNPRHKITKRGQNVTFRCDPISEHNRLYWYRQTLGQGPEFLTYFQNEAQLEKSRLLSDRFSAERPKGSFSTLEIQRTEQGDSAMYLCASSLLRFGQGTRLTVV.

Regarding this clone: Other nucleotide sequences in the sample specify the same CDR3. The chain joins TRBV5-1 to TRBJ1-5; D unresolved. The CDR3 runs 15 residues. Deletions cut 4 bases from V and 2 bases from J, with 13 bases between. Per germline, CDR1 SGHRS and CDR2 YFSETQ. The CDR3 bases are TGCGCCAGCAGCCTTGGACCCCTAGGCAATCAGCCCCAGCATTTT. Protein: CASSLGPLGNQPQHF. The full variable domain, rest sourced from reference TRBV5-1 and TRBJ1-5, is KAGVTQTPRYLIKTRGQQVTLSCSPISGHRSVSWYQQTPGQGLQFLFEYFSETQRNKGNFPGRFSGRQFSNSRSEMNVSTLELGDSALYLCASSLGPLGNQPQHFGDGTRLSIL.

V is TRBV6-5 and J is TRBJ2-3; 11 bases fit TRBD2. This CDR3 spans 15 amino acids. The V gene's germline CDR1 is MNHEY and CDR2 SVGAGI. Trimming cost V 7 bases and J 4 bases; bases outside gene matches: 7. The CDR3 sequence is CASTQLAGGPDTQYF. DNA for the CDR3: TGTGCCAGCACCCAATTAGCGGGAGGGCCAGATACGCAGTATTTT.

The CDR3 loop is CATSRVSQGYEQYF. CDR3 nucleotides: TGTGCCACCAGCAGAGTTAGCCAGGGCTACGAGCAGTACTTC. The chain combines TRBV15 with TRBJ2-7, with D possibly TRBD1 on 5 matching bases. The CDR3 has 14 residues. In germline, CDR1 is LNHNV, CDR2 YYDKDF (reference sequence). The ends were cut back, 1 base at V and 3 bases at J, with 10 bases in the middle.

This clone occurred a few times. The chain carries TRBV3-1 (or the pseudogene TRBV3-2) and TRBJ1-1, with D hard to call. CDR1 and CDR2 (germline): LGHDT, YNNKEL (reference sequence). V gave up 0 bases and J gave up 6 bases, with 5 bases separating them. The CDR3 covers 12 residues. The CDR3 here is CASSQDMAEAFF. The CDR3 DNA reads as TGTGCCAGCAGCCAAGATATGGCTGAAGCTTTCTTT.

The chain joins TRBV6-4 to TRBJ2-1; the match to TRBD2 covers 7 bases. Trimming removed 1 base from V and 1 base from J; junction bases left unmatched: 4. Looked up from germline, CDR1 is MRHNA and CDR2 is SNTAGT. The CDR3 covers 16 residues. The DNA for the CDR3 is TGTGCCAGCAGTGACTTGGGGGGGATGTCCTACAATGAGCAGTTCTTC. It yields the protein CASSDLGGMSYNEQFF.

There are a few counts of this clone. The chain combines TRBV3-1 (or the pseudogene TRBV3-2) with TRBJ2-1, with D possibly being TRBD2 (7 bases). Germline CDR1 reads LGHDT; CDR2 reads YNNKEL (reference sequence). V was cut by 2 bases and J by 8 bases, with 19 bases left in between. This CDR3 is built from 16 residues. The CDR3 loop is CASSQPMGGRIHEQFF. In DNA form, the CDR3 reads TGTGCCAGCAGCCAACCCATGGGGGGGCGCATTCATGAGCAGTTCTTC.

J is TRBJ2-2 and V is TRBV7-9, with D possibly matching TRBD1 (5 bases). The germline gives CDR1 SEHNR, CDR2 FQNEAQ (reference sequence). V lost 0 bases and J lost 7, with 12 bases in between. This CDR3 has 15 amino acids. DNA for the CDR3: TGTGCCAGCAGCTTAGCGGGGCCGAACCACGGGGAGCTGTTTTTT. It codes for CASSLAGPNHGELFF.

This clone has a handful of counts. This chain links TRBV4-1 with TRBJ2-7; 11 bases line up with TRBD2. This CDR3 comprises 16 residues. Germline V gene lookup returns CDR1 MGHRA and CDR2 YSYEKL. V lost 0 bases, J lost 1 base, and 2 bases stayed unmatched. The DNA for the CDR3 is TGCGCCAGCAGCCAAGATTCTAGCGGGAGGTCCTACGAGCAGTACTTC. Protein product: CASSQDSSGRSYEQYF.

This chain uses TRBV6-1 with TRBJ2-1; D gene ambiguous. Trimming pared 0 bases from V and 7 bases from J, leaving 4 bases between. Germline V gene lookup returns CDR1 MNHNS and CDR2 SASEGT. The CDR3 spans 12 residues. Here the CDR3 DNA reads TGTGCCAGCAGTGAAGCGCCGAATGAGCAGTTCTTC. This encodes CASSEAPNEQFF.

V gene TRBV24-1 combines with J gene TRBJ1-2; unclear D gene. The V gene lost 12 bases and the J gene lost 0 bases, with 13 bases spanning the gap. The length of the CDR3 is 13 residues. Germline-derived CDR1 and CDR2 are KGHDR and SFDVKD. CDR3 residues: CAAFLLTNYGYTF. CDR3 coding DNA: TGTGCCGCCTTTCTATTGACTAACTATGGCTACACCTTC.

In DNA form, the CDR3 reads TGCGCCAGCAGCTCCCCAGGGACAGATACGCAGTATTTT. The encoded protein is CASSSPGTDTQYF. J is TRBJ2-3 and V is TRBV5-1; D possibly corresponds to TRBD1 (5 bases). The CDR3 totals 13 residues. Germline-derived CDR1 and CDR2 are SGHRS and YFSETQ. The germline V and J ends were trimmed by 3 bases and 3 bases, with 8 bases remaining between them.

This chain joins TRBV30 and TRBJ2-3; 7 nucleotides align to TRBD1. Germline CDR1 GTSNPN, CDR2 SVGIG (reference sequence). The trim removed 0 bases at V and 5 bases at J, leaving 5 bases unmatched. CDR3 length: 14 amino acids. The CDR3 DNA follows: TGTGCCTGGAGTGTATTGGCAGGGGGAGATACGCAGTATTTT. Encoded protein: CAWSVLAGGDTQYF.

This clone came up once. V gene TRBV15 combines with J gene TRBJ2-1, with D possibly TRBD2 on 6 matching bases. This CDR3 is built from 15 residues. V dropped 1 base and J dropped 1 base, with 8 bases sitting between them. Germline V gene sequence: CDR1 LNHNV, CDR2 YYDKDF (reference sequence). CDR3 loop: CATSRVAGSYNEQFF. CDR3 in DNA: TGTGCCACCAGCAGAGTGGCGGGATCCTACAATGAGCAGTTCTTC.

The V and J genes are TRBV13 and TRBJ2-5; D remains ambiguous. The ends were cut back, 5 bases at V and 0 bases at J, with 10 bases in the middle. Germline CDR1 reads PRHDT; CDR2 reads FYEKMQ (reference sequence). The CDR3 has 14 amino acids. CDR3 amino acids: CASSLNTDQETQYF. CDR3 DNA: TGTGCCAGCAGCCTAAACACCGACCAAGAGACCCAGTACTTC.

The chain employs TRBV9 and TRBJ1-4; 9 bases map to TRBD1. CDR3 length: 14 residues. Germline V CDR1 and CDR2: SGDLS, YYNGEE. V dropped 3 bases and J dropped 12; count of bases not matched to a gene: 9. The CDR3 DNA is TGTGCCAGCAGCGGACAGGGGGTCCCCCTTGAACTGTTTTTT. Residues: CASSGQGVPLELFF.

CDR3 DNA sequence: TGTGCCCGTTCTAGCGGGGGGTCCCAAGATACGCAGTATTTT. Translation: CARSSGGSQDTQYF. This chain uses TRBV30 with TRBJ2-3, with 11 bases fitting TRBD2. Germline V lookup: CDR1 GTSNPN, CDR2 SVGIG (reference sequence). This CDR3 has 14 residues. After removal of 8 bases from V and 5 bases from J, the junction contained 9 bases not matched to a gene. Drawing the rest from reference TRBV30 and TRBJ2-3, the complete variable domain is SQTIHQWPATLVQPVGSPLSLECTVEGTSNPNLYWYRQAAGRGLQLLFYSVGIGQISSEVPQNLSASRPQDRQFILSSKKLLLSDSGFYLCARSSGGSQDTQYFGPGTRLTVL.

This chain connects TRBV18 to TRBJ2-3; D unresolved. Germline CDR1 reads KGHSH; CDR2 reads LQKENI. The CDR3 has 14 residues. Deletions cut 3 bases from V and 4 bases from J, with 11 bases between. In nucleotides, the CDR3 is TGTGCCAGCTCACCTTCAAGAGGTGCAGATACGCAGTATTTT. Translating it yields CASSPSRGADTQYF.

The gene calls are TRBV7-8 and TRBJ2-7; weak D call: TRBD2 (6 bases). Per germline, CDR1 SGHVS and CDR2 FQNEAQ. V was pared by 5 bases and J by 0 bases, with 23 bases between. CDR3 size: 18 residues. Here the CDR3 DNA reads TGTGCCAGCAGCCCGAATCGTGAAAGCGGGTTGAGCTCCTACGAGCAGTACTTC. This encodes CASSPNRESGLSSYEQYF. Using reference TRBV7-8 and TRBJ2-7 for the parts outside the CDR3, the full variable domain is GAGVSQSPRYKVAKRGQDVALRCDPISGHVSLFWYQQALGQGPEFLTYFQNEAQLDKSGLPSDRFFAERPEGSVSTLKIQRTQQEDSAVYLCASSPNRESGLSSYEQYFGPGTRLTVT.

The chain employs TRBV2 and TRBJ2-1; D could derive from TRBD1 or TRBD2 (5 bases each). The germline V gene encodes CDR1 SNHLY and CDR2 FYNNEI. This CDR3 spans 13 amino acids. The germline V and J ends were trimmed by 7 bases and 3 bases, with 10 bases remaining between them. CDR3: CASTGTHYNEQFF. In DNA, the CDR3 is TGTGCCAGCACCGGGACCCACTACAATGAGCAGTTCTTC.

This clone has a handful of counts. The chain employs TRBV5-6 and TRBJ2-2; tentatively, D is TRBD1 or TRBD2 (5 bases each). The V gene lost 2 bases and the J gene lost 6 bases, with 8 bases spanning the gap. The CDR3 loop spans 13 amino acids. Germline CDR1 reads SGHDT; CDR2 reads YYEEEE. DNA of the CDR3: TGTGCCAGCAGCTTAGGGGACGCCGGGGAGCTGTTTTTT. This gives the protein CASSLGDAGELFF.

The chain combines TRBV11-2 with TRBJ1-3; D is uncertain. V lost 0 bases and J 0 bases, leaving 6 bases between the germline ends. Germline V gene sequence: CDR1 SGHAT, CDR2 FQNNGV. The CDR3 sequence is 15 residues long. In DNA form, the CDR3 reads TGTGCCAGCAGCTTAGACGGGAACTCTGGAAACACCATATATTTT. Its translation: CASSLDGNSGNTIYF. Based on the CDR3 plus reference TRBV11-2 and TRBJ1-3, the full variable domain is EAGVAQSPRYKIIEKRQSVAFWCNPISGHATLYWYQQILGQGPKLLIQFQNNGVVDDSQLPKDRFSAERLKGVDSTLKIQPAKLEDSAVYLCASSLDGNSGNTIYFGEGSWLTVV.